Reported below is one T cell receptor (beta chain). This record comes from a study of blood T cells in healthy people across ages. Alongside a J-beta primer mix, a sample-barcoded 5' primer served in a second PCR lasting roughly 7 to 12 cycles. TCRdb analysed the 5' RACE reads with MiXCR anew, one entry per CDR3 protein. The sample has about 590,000 distinct CDR3 sequences; about 30% are singletons. V shed 6 bases, J shed 4 bases, and the junction held 6 bases outside the gene matches. The CDR3 consists of 15 residues. This receptor was identified in a woman of 80 years or more in good health. The chain carries TRBV12-3 or TRBV12-4 and TRBJ2-1; 10 nucleotides line up with TRBD1. The material sequenced was blood. For the CDR3, the DNA is TGTGCCAGCAGACCCGGGACAGGGGCATACAATGAGCAGTTCTTC. Protein sequence: CASRPGTGAYNEQFF.